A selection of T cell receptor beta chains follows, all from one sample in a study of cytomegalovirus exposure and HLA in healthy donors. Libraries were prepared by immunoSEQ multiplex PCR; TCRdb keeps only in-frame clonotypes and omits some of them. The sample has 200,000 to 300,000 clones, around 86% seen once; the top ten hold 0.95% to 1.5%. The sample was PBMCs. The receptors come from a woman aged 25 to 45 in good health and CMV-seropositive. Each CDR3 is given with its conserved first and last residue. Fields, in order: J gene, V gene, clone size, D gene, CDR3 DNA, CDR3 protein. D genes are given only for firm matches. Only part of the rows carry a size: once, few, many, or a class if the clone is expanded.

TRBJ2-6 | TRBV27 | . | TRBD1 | TGTGCCAGCAGTTTCACAGGGGCGGCTGGGGCCAACGTCCTGACTTTC | CASSFTGAAGANVLTF
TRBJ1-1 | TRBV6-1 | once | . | TGTGCCAGCAGTGAAGCCCGGAAGTTCGGATCAGGGCTGAAGACTGAAGCTTTCTTT | CASSEARKFGSGLKTEAFF
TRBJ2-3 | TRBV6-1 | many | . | TGTGCCAGCAGTGAAGGTCTGGGGAGTGATACGCAGTATTTT | CASSEGLGSDTQYF
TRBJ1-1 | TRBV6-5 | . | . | TGTGCCAGCAAGTACAGGGAGGGGGAAAACACTGAAGCTTTCTTT | CASKYREGENTEAFF
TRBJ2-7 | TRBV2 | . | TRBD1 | TGTGCCAGCAGCAAGCGCCCGGGACAGGATTCCTACGAGCAGTACTTC | CASSKRPGQDSYEQYF
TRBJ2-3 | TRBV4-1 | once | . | TGCGCCAGCAGCCAAGATCTGTTATATACGCAGTATTTT | CASSQDLLYTQYF
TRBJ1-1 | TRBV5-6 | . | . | TGTGCCAGCAGCTTTGACAGGCCACCGAACACTGAAGCTTTCTTT | CASSFDRPPNTEAFF
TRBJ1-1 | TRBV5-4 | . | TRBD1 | TGTGCCAGCAGCTCCCAACAGGGGGATGGCACTGAAGCTTTCTTT | CASSSQQGDGTEAFF
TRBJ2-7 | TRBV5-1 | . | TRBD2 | TGCGCCAGCAGCTTGACGACTAGCACATACGAGCAGTACTTC | CASSLTTSTYEQYF
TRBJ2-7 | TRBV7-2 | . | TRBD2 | TGTGCCAGCAGCCAAACTAGCGGGAGAGACCACGAGCAGTACTTC | CASSQTSGRDHEQYF
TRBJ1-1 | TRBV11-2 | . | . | TGTGCCAGCAGCTTAGTAGAGGCCCCGGAAGCTTTCTTT | CASSLVEAPEAFF
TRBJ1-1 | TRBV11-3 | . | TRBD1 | TGTGCCAGCAGCCCCGGGACAGGGAGAAACACTGAAGCTTTCTTT | CASSPGTGRNTEAFF
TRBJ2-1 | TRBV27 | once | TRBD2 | TGTGCCAGCAGTTTAAGGGTCTCTTTGACTAGCGGGAACAATGAGCAGTTCTTC | CASSLRVSLTSGNNEQFF
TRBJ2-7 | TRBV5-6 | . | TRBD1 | TGTGCCAGCAGCTTGGTGGGACAGGGGACGGAGCAGTACTTC | CASSLVGQGTEQYF
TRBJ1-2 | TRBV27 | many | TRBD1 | TGTGCCAGCGGGGGTAGAGGGGGCTTTGGCTACACCTTC | CASGGRGGFGYTF
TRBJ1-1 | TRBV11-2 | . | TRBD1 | TGTGCCAGCAGCTTTGCAGGGGGCGAGGCTTTCTTT | CASSFAGGEAFF
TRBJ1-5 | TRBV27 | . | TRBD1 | TGTGCCAGCAGTTTGGGGACAGGGTATAGCAATCAGCCCCAGCATTTT | CASSLGTGYSNQPQHF
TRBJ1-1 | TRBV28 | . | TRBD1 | TGTGCCAGCAGGCTAGCCGCCGGGACAGGGCCACCCGAGGGGACTGAAGCTTTCTTT | CASRLAAGTGPPEGTEAFF
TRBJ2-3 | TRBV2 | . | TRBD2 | TGTGCCAGCAGCCCCGGACTAGCGGGAAGTCTGGATACGCAGTATTTT | CASSPGLAGSLDTQYF
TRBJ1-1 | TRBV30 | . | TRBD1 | TGTGCCTGGACTATAGGACAGGGGGGAACTGAAGCTTTCTTT | CAWTIGQGGTEAFF
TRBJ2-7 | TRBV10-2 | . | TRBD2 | TGCGCCAGCAGTGAGTTTTTCCCCGGGGGGGACGAGCAGTACTTC | CASSEFFPGGDEQYF
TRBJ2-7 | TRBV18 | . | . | TGTGCCAGCTCACCATACAGTTCCGCCTACGAGCAGTACTTC | CASSPYSSAYEQYF
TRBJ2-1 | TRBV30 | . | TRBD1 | TGTGCCTGGAGTGGGGGACAGAGCGCCTACAATGAGCAGTTCTTC | CAWSGGQSAYNEQFF
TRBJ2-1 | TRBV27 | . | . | TGTGCCACCACGGAGAGCTCCTACAATGAGCAGTTCTTC | CATTESSYNEQFF
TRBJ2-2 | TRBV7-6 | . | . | TGTGCCAGCAGTCTAGGGAGCTTGAACACCGGGGAGCTGTTTTTT | CASSLGSLNTGELFF
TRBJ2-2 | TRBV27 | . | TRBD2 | TGTGCCAGCAATTCGCTAGCGGGACCGAACACCGGGGAGCTGTTTTTT | CASNSLAGPNTGELFF
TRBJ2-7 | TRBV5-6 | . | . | TGTGCCAGCAGCTTGGGCGGGAACTCCTACGAGCAGTACTTC | CASSLGGNSYEQYF
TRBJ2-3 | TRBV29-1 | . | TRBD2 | TGCAGCGTGCTAGCGGGAGGCACAGATACGCAGTATTTT | CSVLAGGTDTQYF
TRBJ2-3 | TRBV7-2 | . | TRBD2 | TGTGCCAGCAGCTTGAATTTCAGGACTAGCGGGTCTAGCACAGATACGCAGTATTTT | CASSLNFRTSGSSTDTQYF
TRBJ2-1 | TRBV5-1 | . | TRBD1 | TGCGCCAGCAGCTCACAGGGGGAATACAATGAGCAGTTCTTC | CASSSQGEYNEQFF
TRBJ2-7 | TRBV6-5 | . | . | TGTGCCAGCAGGAGACAGGTGGGATACTACGAGCAGTACTTC | CASRRQVGYYEQYF
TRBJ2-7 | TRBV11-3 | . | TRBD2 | TGTGCCAGCAGCGGCAGGACCGGGACTAGAAACGAGCAGTACTTC | CASSGRTGTRNEQYF
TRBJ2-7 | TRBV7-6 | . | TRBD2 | TGTGCCAGCAGCCCGACTAGCGGAGGGTACGAGCAGTACTTC | CASSPTSGGYEQYF
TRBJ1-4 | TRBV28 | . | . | TGTGCCAGCAGTCCAGGTCATGAAAAACTGTTTTTT | CASSPGHEKLFF
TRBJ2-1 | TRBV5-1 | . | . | TGCGCCAGCAGCTTGAGGAGTCAGGGGTTTGCTGAGCAGTTCTTC | CASSLRSQGFAEQFF
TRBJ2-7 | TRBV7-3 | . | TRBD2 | TGTGCCAGCAGCCCGGGGGGGGACGAGCAGTACTTC | CASSPGGDEQYF
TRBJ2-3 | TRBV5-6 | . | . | TGTGCCAGCAGCTCCATACGGACAGCCAGCACAGATACGCAGTATTTT | CASSSIRTASTDTQYF
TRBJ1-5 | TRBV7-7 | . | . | TGTGCCAGCAGCCCAAATCCAGGGGAGCCCCAGCATTTT | CASSPNPGEPQHF
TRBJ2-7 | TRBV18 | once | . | TGTGCCAGCTCACCGGGGAGCTCCTACGAGCAGTACTTC | CASSPGSSYEQYF
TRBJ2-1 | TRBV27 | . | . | TGTGCCAGCAGTTTAGGGGCAGCCTCCTACAATGAGCAGTTCTTC | CASSLGAASYNEQFF
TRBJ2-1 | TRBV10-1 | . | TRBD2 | TGCGCCAGCAGTCCCGTCAGACTAGCGGGACGACCCGTAAACCCGTTCTTC | CASSPVRLAGRPVNPFF
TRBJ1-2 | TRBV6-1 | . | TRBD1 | TGTGCCAGCAGGGGACAGGGTGACTATGGCTACACCTTC | CASRGQGDYGYTF
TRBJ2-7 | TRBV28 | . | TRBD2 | TGTGCCAGCAGTTTAGATAGCGGGAGTGGCGACGAGCAGTACTTC | CASSLDSGSGDEQYF
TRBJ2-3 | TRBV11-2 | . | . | TGTGCCAGCAGCTTCTCTCTACTCGAAGATACGCAGTATTTT | CASSFSLLEDTQYF
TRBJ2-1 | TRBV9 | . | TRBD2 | TGTGCCAGCAGCGGCCCGGGACTAGCGGGAGATGAGCAGTTCTTC | CASSGPGLAGDEQFF
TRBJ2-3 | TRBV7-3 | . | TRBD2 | TGTGCCAGCAGCTTATTCCTAGCGGGAGGAGATACGCAGTATTTT | CASSLFLAGGDTQYF
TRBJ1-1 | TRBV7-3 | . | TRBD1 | TGTGCCAGCGCCTCCGACAGGGGTCTCACTGAAGCTTTCTTT | CASASDRGLTEAFF
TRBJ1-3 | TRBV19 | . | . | TGTGCCAGTAGTACCTACTCTGGAAACACCATATATTTT | CASSTYSGNTIYF
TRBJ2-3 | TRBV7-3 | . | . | TGTGCCAGCAGCTCGGAGAGGACAGATACGCAGTATTTT | CASSSERTDTQYF